Listed below are T cell receptor beta chains from one sample, sequenced in a study of vaccination and CD4 T cells after COVID-19. Their antigen targets remain unknown. TCRdb used MiXCR to reprocess the PCR reads, holding one entry per CDR3 protein. The sample lists 15,000 to 20,000 distinct CDR3 sequences, about a third occurring once. The specimen was cultured CD4+ T cells from blood. The receptors come from a human donor with COVID-19. Each CDR3 is given with its conserved first and last residue. A D gene is named only where the DNA matches it firmly. Rows give clone size only sometimes, using once, few, many, or a class for an expanded clone.

few | . | TRBJ1-1 | TRBV27 | TGTGCCAGCAGTAGGGGGTTGGCAGGCCAAGGGAACACTGAAGCTTTCTTT | CASSRGLAGQGNTEAFF
few | . | TRBJ2-2 | TRBV7-8 | TGTGCCAGCAGCTTCGAGGGCCGATCGAACACCGGGGAGCTGTTTTTT | CASSFEGRSNTGELFF
few | TRBD1 | TRBJ1-5 | TRBV28 | TGTGCCAGCAGCCAGACAGGGAGGTATCAGCCCCAGCATTTT | CASSQTGRYQPQHF
. | TRBD1 | TRBJ1-1 | TRBV7-9 | TGTGCCAGCAGCAAGGGGGACAGGAAGAACACTGAAGCTTTCTTT | CASSKGDRKNTEAFF
few | TRBD1 | TRBJ2-3 | TRBV7-3 | TGTGCCAGCAGCTTAGGCCGGGACAGCCGCACAGATACGCAGTATTTT | CASSLGRDSRTDTQYF
few | . | TRBJ1-5 | TRBV11-2 | TGTGCCAGCAGCTCCCGTGGGCAGCCCCAGCATTTT | CASSSRGQPQHF
. | TRBD1 | TRBJ2-5 | TRBV5-1 | TGCGCCAGCAGCCTAAGGGGGTACAGGGGACAAGAGACCCAGTACTTC | CASSLRGYRGQETQYF
. | . | TRBJ1-2 | TRBV15 | TGTGCCACCAGCAGAGATCCGAGGAGTCAGGTTGGCTACACCTTC | CATSRDPRSQVGYTF
. | TRBD1 | TRBJ1-4 | TRBV6-4 | TGTGCCAGCAGTGACTGGACAGGGTTCGAAAAACTGTTTTTT | CASSDWTGFEKLFF
. | . | TRBJ1-2 | TRBV7-9 | TGTGCCAGCGGGCCGAGGGAAAACTATGGCTACACCTTC | CASGPRENYGYTF
few | . | TRBJ1-6 | TRBV27 | TGTGCCAGCACCCGAGCACAGGGCTATAATTCACCCCTCCACTTT | CASTRAQGYNSPLHF
. | TRBD1 | TRBJ2-3 | TRBV14 | TGTGCCAGCAGCCGCGACAGGGTGACCACAGATACGCAGTATTTT | CASSRDRVTTDTQYF
. | TRBD1 | TRBJ1-2 | TRBV7-9 | TGTGCCAGCAGCTCCGTGGGGGGGGACAGGGGCGACTATGGCTACACCTTC | CASSSVGGDRGDYGYTF
. | . | TRBJ1-1 | TRBV6-2/TRBV6-3 | TGTGCCATCGGGAACCCTCGGGGGTCCAACACTGAAGCTTTCTTT | CAIGNPRGSNTEAFF
. | TRBD2 | TRBJ2-1 | TRBV7-2 | TGTGCCAGCAGCTTAGAAGCGGGGGGCTACAATGAGCAGTTCTTC | CASSLEAGGYNEQFF
. | TRBD1 | TRBJ1-4 | TRBV6-5 | TGTGCCAGCAGTTTTCAACGGACAGGGGGATCGCTCTGGGGTGAAAAACTGTTTTTT | CASSFQRTGGSLWGEKLFF
. | TRBD1 | TRBJ2-3 | TRBV24-1 | TGTGCCACCAGTTGGGGACAGGGCACAGATACGCAGTATTTT | CATSWGQGTDTQYF
few | TRBD1 | TRBJ2-5 | TRBV20-1 | TGCAGTGCTAGAACTAACCAAGGGACAGGGGGCTCGGAGACCCAGTACTTC | CSARTNQGTGGSETQYF
. | . | TRBJ1-5 | TRBV6-1 | TGTGCCAGCAGCACTGAGGGTCATAGCAATCAGCCCCAGCATTTT | CASSTEGHSNQPQHF
medium-sized | TRBD1 | TRBJ1-2 | TRBV6-1 | TGTGCCAGCAGGGAGGAGGGACAGGGAATTCGTGGCTACACCTTC | CASREEGQGIRGYTF
. | . | TRBJ2-5 | TRBV18 | TGTGCCAGCTCACCTCGTACACAAGAGACCCAGTACTTC | CASSPRTQETQYF
few | TRBD2 | TRBJ2-5 | TRBV19 | TGTGCCAGTAGTCCAATCCGAGCGGGGGGGCGAGAAGAGACCCAGTACTTC | CASSPIRAGGREETQYF
. | . | TRBJ2-7 | TRBV20-1 | TGCAGTGCTAGAGGACAGAACTACGAGCAGTACTTC | CSARGQNYEQYF
. | TRBD1 | TRBJ2-3 | TRBV7-2 | TGTGCCAGCAGCGAGGGTGAACAGGGGCGGGCAGATACGCAGTATTTT | CASSEGEQGRADTQYF
few | . | TRBJ1-2 | TRBV30 | TGTGCCTGGAGTGTACCTCCAGCTAACTATGGCTACACCTTC | CAWSVPPANYGYTF
. | . | TRBJ1-2 | TRBV11-2 | TGTGCCAGCAGCCCCCTGGGCCGGGCACAGGCGAACTATGGCTACACCTTC | CASSPLGRAQANYGYTF
. | . | TRBJ1-2 | TRBV28 | TGTGCCAGCAGTTTTGGGCAGACGTATGGCTACACCTTC | CASSFGQTYGYTF
. | TRBD2 | TRBJ2-1 | TRBV11-2 | TGTGCCAGCAGCTCCGGGGGGGGAACCTACAATGAGCAGTTCTTC | CASSSGGGTYNEQFF
few | . | TRBJ2-3 | TRBV12-3/TRBV12-4 | TGTGCCAGCAGCCAAAACTCCGGGCGGATCGCAGATACGCAGTATTTT | CASSQNSGRIADTQYF
. | . | TRBJ2-6 | TRBV10-1 | TGCGCCAGCAGTGATAGTAAGGACGGTCCTTCAGGGGCCAACGTCCTGACTTTC | CASSDSKDGPSGANVLTF
few | . | TRBJ1-1 | TRBV20-1 | TGCAGTGCCAAGATGGGGGGCGTAAACACTGAAGCTTTCTTT | CSAKMGGVNTEAFF
few | TRBD1 | TRBJ2-7 | TRBV30 | TGTGCCTGGAGGGAGAAGGGACAGGGCTCCTACGAGCAGTACTTC | CAWREKGQGSYEQYF
. | TRBD2 | TRBJ2-5 | TRBV20-1 | TGCAGTGCTAGACGGGGACTAGCGGGGAATCAAGAGACCCAGTACTTC | CSARRGLAGNQETQYF
. | TRBD2 | TRBJ2-1 | TRBV7-8 | TGTGCCAGCAGCTTAGTGGGGGGGTTTGAGCAGTTCTTC | CASSLVGGFEQFF
. | . | TRBJ2-2 | TRBV10-1 | TGCGCTACCGCCCGGACGCCGAACACCGGGGAGCTGTTTTTT | CATARTPNTGELFF
. | TRBD2 | TRBJ2-3 | TRBV10-1 | TGCGCCAGCAGTGACCTAGCTAGCGGGGGTCGGGATACGCAGTATTTT | CASSDLASGGRDTQYF
. | TRBD2 | TRBJ2-7 | TRBV12-5 | TGTGCTAGTGGTTTGCTGAGCGGGGCCACCTACGAGCAGTACTTC | CASGLLSGATYEQYF
. | . | TRBJ2-6 | TRBV6-1 | TGTGCCAGCAGTGAACCGAGTTCTGGGGCCAACGTCCTGACTTTC | CASSEPSSGANVLTF
. | TRBD1 | TRBJ1-2 | TRBV6-1 | TGTGCCAGCAGTAACGACAGGGGGCTGAACTATGGCTACACCTTC | CASSNDRGLNYGYTF
. | TRBD2 | TRBJ2-3 | TRBV25-1 | TGTGCCAGCAGTGAACCGGGACTAGCGGGCACAGATACGCAGTATTTT | CASSEPGLAGTDTQYF
. | TRBD1 | TRBJ2-1 | TRBV29-1 | TGCAGCGTTGCTCCGGGACAGGGGTATGAGCAGTTCTTC | CSVAPGQGYEQFF
few | TRBD2 | TRBJ2-7 | TRBV15 | TGTGCCACCAGCAGGGGGACTAGCGGGGACTACGAGCAGTACTTC | CATSRGTSGDYEQYF
. | . | TRBJ1-5 | TRBV27 | TGTGCCAGCAGTCAAACTCTGGGGTATCAGCCCCAGCATTTT | CASSQTLGYQPQHF
. | . | TRBJ2-7 | TRBV6-1 | TGTGCCAGCACCGGCATCGGAGAGCAGTACTTC | CASTGIGEQYF
. | . | TRBJ2-7 | TRBV20-1 | TGCAGTGCTAGAGATGAGGGTTACTCCTACGAGCAGTACTTC | CSARDEGYSYEQYF
. | . | TRBJ2-1 | TRBV5-4 | TGTGCCAGCAGCTACGGGGGGCAGGCAAACAATGAGCAGTTCTTC | CASSYGGQANNEQFF
few | TRBD1 | TRBJ1-1 | TRBV6-1 | TGTGCCAGCCATCCACGGGACAGGGGTACGAACACTGAAGCTTTCTTT | CASHPRDRGTNTEAFF
few | . | TRBJ1-5 | TRBV27 | TGTGCCAGCAGTTCCTTGTATAGCAATCAGCCCCAGCATTTT | CASSSLYSNQPQHF
. | TRBD1 | TRBJ1-2 | TRBV12-3/TRBV12-4 | TGTGCCAGCCGAACCGGGACAGGGAGAAGAGGTGGCTACACCTTC | CASRTGTGRRGGYTF
. | TRBD1 | TRBJ1-2 | TRBV7-2 | TGTGCCAGCAGCGCGACAGGGCTGGGCTACACCTTC | CASSATGLGYTF
. | . | TRBJ1-5 | TRBV12-5 | TGTGCTAGTGGACCCGGAAGCAATCAGCCCCAGCATTTT | CASGPGSNQPQHF
. | . | TRBJ1-2 | TRBV12-3/TRBV12-4 | TGTGCCAGCAGTTTGGAGACCCTCGGGGGCTACACCTTC | CASSLETLGGYTF
large | TRBD2 | TRBJ2-1 | TRBV2 | TGTGCCAGCAGTGAGGTTCGGGGGGGCCACAATGAGCAGTTCTTC | CASSEVRGGHNEQFF
. | . | TRBJ1-6 | TRBV29-1 | TGCAGCGTTGAAGGAGGGGGGGCCGGTTCACCCCTCCACTTT | CSVEGGGAGSPLHF
few | . | TRBJ1-6 | TRBV28 | TGTGCCAGCAACCTTGGGGCTACGAGCTCCTATAATTCACCCCTCCACTTT | CASNLGATSSYNSPLHF
. | . | TRBJ2-1 | TRBV24-1 | TGTGCCACCCGAGGTCCGGGGGCCACCGATCATGAGCAGTTCTTC | CATRGPGATDHEQFF
. | . | TRBJ2-3 | TRBV29-1 | TGCAGCGTTGTAGTGGGTAGGGAAACAGATACGCAGTATTTT | CSVVVGRETDTQYF
. | . | TRBJ1-4 | TRBV20-1 | TGCAGTGCTAGCGACACAGGGAAGCCAACTAATGAAAAACTGTTTTTT | CSASDTGKPTNEKLFF
. | . | TRBJ2-3 | TRBV20-1 | TGCAGTGCTAGTTCTTTGAACACAGATACGCAGTATTTT | CSASSLNTDTQYF
few | TRBD2 | TRBJ2-1 | TRBV6-5 | TGTGCCAGCAGTTACTCACGTAGCGGGGTGGGAAACAATGAGCAGTTCTTC | CASSYSRSGVGNNEQFF